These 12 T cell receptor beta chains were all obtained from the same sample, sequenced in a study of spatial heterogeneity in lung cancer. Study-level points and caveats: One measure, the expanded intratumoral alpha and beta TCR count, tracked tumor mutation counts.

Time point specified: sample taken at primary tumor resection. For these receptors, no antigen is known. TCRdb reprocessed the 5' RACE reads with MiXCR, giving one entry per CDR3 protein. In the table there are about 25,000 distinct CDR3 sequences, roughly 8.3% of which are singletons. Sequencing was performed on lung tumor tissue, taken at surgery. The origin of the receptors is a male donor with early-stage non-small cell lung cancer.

This CDR3 reads CASSEQGYEQYF. Written as DNA, the CDR3 is TGTGCCAGCAGCGAACAGGGGTACGAGCAGTACTTC. The chain uses TRBV12-3 or TRBV12-4 and TRBJ2-7; 7 nucleotides align to TRBD1. After removal of 6 bases from V and 4 bases from J, the junction contained 3 bases not matched to a gene. CDR3 length: 12 amino acids.

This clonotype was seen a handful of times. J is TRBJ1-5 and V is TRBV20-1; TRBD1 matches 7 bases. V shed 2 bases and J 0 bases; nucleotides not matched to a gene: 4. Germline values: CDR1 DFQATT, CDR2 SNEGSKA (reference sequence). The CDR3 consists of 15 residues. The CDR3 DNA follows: TGCAGTGCTAGAACAGGGGTCGATAGCAATCAGCCCCAGCATTTT. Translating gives CSARTGVDSNQPQHF.

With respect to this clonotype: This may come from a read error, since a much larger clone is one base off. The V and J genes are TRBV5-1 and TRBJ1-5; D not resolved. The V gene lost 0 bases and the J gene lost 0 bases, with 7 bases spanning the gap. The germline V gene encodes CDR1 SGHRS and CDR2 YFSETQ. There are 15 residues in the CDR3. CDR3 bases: TGCGCCAGCAGCTTGGTACCGTGTAGCAATCAGCCCCAGCATTTT. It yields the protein CASSLVPCSNQPQHF.

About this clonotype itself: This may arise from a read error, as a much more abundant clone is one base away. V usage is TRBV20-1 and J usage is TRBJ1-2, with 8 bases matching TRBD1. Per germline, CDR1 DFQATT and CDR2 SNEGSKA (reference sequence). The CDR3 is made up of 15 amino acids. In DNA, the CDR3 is TGCGGTGCTCGAACCCAACCCAGGGGGCGCGATGGCTACACCTTC. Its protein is CGARTQPRGRDGYTF.

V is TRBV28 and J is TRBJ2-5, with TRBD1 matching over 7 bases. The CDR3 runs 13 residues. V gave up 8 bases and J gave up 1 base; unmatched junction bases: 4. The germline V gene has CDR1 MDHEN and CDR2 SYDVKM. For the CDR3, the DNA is TGTGCCAGCCTCCCAGGGGGCCAAGAGACCCAGTACTTC. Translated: CASLPGGQETQYF.

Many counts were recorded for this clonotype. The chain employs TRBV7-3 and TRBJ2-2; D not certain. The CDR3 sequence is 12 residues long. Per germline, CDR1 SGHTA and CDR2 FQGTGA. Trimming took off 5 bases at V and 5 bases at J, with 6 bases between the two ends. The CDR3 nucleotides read TGTGCCAGCAGCCCTGGGACCGGGGAGCTGTTTTTT. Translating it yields CASSPGTGELFF.

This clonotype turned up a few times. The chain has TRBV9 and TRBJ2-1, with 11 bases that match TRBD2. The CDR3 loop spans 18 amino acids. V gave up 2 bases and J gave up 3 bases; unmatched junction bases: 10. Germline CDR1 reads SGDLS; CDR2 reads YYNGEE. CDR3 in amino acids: CASSVGVKGTSGYNEQFF. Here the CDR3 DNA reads TGTGCCAGCAGCGTGGGAGTGAAGGGGACTAGCGGCTACAATGAGCAGTTCTTC.

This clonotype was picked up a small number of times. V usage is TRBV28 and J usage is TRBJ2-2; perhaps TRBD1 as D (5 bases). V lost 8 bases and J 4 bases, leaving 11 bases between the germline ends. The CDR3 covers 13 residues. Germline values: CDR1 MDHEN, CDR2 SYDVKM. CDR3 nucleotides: TGTGCCAGCTACAGGTTAAGCACCGGGGAGCTGTTTTTT. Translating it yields CASYRLSTGELFF.

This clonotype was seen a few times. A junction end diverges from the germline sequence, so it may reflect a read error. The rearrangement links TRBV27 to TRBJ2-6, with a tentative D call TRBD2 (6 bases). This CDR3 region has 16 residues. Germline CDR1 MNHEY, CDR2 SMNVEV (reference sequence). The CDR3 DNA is TGCACCAGCACCCCCTCGGGGGATACTGGGGCCAACGTCCTGACTTTC. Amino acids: CTSTPSGDTGANVLTF.

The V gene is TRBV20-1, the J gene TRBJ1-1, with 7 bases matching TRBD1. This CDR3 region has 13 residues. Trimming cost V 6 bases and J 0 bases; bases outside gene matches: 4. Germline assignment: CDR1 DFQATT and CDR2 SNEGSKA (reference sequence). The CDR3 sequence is CSAWGQMNTEAFF. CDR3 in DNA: TGCAGTGCCTGGGGACAGATGAACACTGAAGCTTTCTTT.

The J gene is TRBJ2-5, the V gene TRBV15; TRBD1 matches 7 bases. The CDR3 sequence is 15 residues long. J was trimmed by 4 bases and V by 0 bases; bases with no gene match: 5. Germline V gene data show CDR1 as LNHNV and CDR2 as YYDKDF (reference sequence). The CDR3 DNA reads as TGTGCCACCAGCAGAGATGGCCGGGACAGAGAGACCCAGTACTTC. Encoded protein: CATSRDGRDRETQYF.

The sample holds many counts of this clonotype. CDR3 sequence (DNA): TGTGCCAGCAGTTTTCGTCGGTGGAATTCACCCCTCCACTTT. Its protein product is CASSFRRWNSPLHF. The chain combines TRBV27 with TRBJ1-6; D is unresolved. The CDR3 is 14 amino acids. Germline CDR1 MNHEY, CDR2 SMNVEV (reference sequence). V shed 3 bases and J shed 7 bases, with 10 bases lying between them.